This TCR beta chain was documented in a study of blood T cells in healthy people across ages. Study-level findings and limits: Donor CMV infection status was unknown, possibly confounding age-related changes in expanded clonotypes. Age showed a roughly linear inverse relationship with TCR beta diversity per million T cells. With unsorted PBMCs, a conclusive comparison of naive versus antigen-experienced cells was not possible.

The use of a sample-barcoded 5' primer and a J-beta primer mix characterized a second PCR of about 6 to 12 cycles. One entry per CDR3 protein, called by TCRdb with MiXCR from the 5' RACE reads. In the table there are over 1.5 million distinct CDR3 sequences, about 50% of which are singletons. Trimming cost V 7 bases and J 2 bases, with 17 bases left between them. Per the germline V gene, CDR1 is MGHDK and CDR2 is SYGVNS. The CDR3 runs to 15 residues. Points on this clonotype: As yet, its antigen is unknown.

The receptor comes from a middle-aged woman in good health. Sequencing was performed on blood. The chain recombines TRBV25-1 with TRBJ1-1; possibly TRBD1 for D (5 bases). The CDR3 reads CASTLSWGINTEAFF. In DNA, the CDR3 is TGTGCCAGCACCTTGTCTTGGGGGATCAACACTGAAGCTTTCTTT.